These T cell receptor beta chains were read from a single sample in a study of blood T cell repertoires in COVID-19. The repertoire was sequenced with immunoSEQ multiplex PCR; TCRdb's copy has only in-frame clones and lacks some. Of about 67,000 clones detected, roughly nine tenths appear once; the ten largest clones hold about 4.3%. Sequenced sample: peripheral blood. All receptors derive from a man in his forties or fifties with active COVID-19. Both conserved end residues are part of each CDR3. The order of the fields is J gene, V gene, clone size, D gene, CDR3 protein, CDR3 DNA. A D gene is named only where the DNA matches it firmly. Clone size is not always given. Where it is, it says once, few, many or a class for expanded clones.

J gene: TRBJ1-5
V gene: TRBV28
clone size: -
D gene: -
CDR3 protein: CASSLYAKPQHF
CDR3 DNA: TGTGCCAGCAGTTTATACGCTAAGCCCCAGCATTTT

J gene: TRBJ1-6
V gene: TRBV27
clone size: -
D gene: -
CDR3 protein: CASSQPRPSGGSPLHF
CDR3 DNA: TGTGCCAGCAGTCAACCCAGGCCGTCGGGGGGATCACCCCTCCACTTT

J gene: TRBJ1-1
V gene: TRBV29-1
clone size: -
D gene: -
CDR3 protein: CSAYAGLYTEAFF
CDR3 DNA: TGCAGCGCATATGCGGGCCTGTACACTGAAGCTTTCTTT

J gene: TRBJ1-2
V gene: TRBV28
clone size: -
D gene: -
CDR3 protein: CASSQGFDGYTF
CDR3 DNA: TGTGCCAGCAGTCAGGGTTTCGATGGCTACACCTTC

J gene: TRBJ2-7
V gene: TRBV3-1/TRBV3-2
clone size: -
D gene: -
CDR3 protein: CASRPTGIASYEQYF
CDR3 DNA: TGTGCCAGCAGGCCTACAGGGATCGCTTCCTACGAGCAGTACTTC

J gene: TRBJ2-5
V gene: TRBV11-2
clone size: -
D gene: TRBD1
CDR3 protein: CASSQTGKETQYF
CDR3 DNA: TGTGCCAGCAGCCAGACAGGGAAAGAGACCCAGTACTTC

J gene: TRBJ2-7
V gene: TRBV7-2
clone size: -
D gene: TRBD2
CDR3 protein: CASSLGAGGPYEQYF
CDR3 DNA: TGTGCCAGCAGCTTAGGTGCGGGAGGGCCCTACGAGCAGTACTTC

J gene: TRBJ2-1
V gene: TRBV5-6
clone size: -
D gene: -
CDR3 protein: CASSFFGRSYNEQFF
CDR3 DNA: TGTGCCAGCAGCTTTTTCGGGAGATCCTACAATGAGCAGTTCTTC

J gene: TRBJ2-5
V gene: TRBV24-1
clone size: -
D gene: TRBD2
CDR3 protein: CATSDPLAGGRETQYF
CDR3 DNA: TGTGCCACCAGTGACCCCCTAGCGGGAGGAAGGGAGACCCAGTACTTC

J gene: TRBJ1-5
V gene: TRBV28
clone size: -
D gene: -
CDR3 protein: CASSLQGNQPQHF
CDR3 DNA: TGTGCCAGCAGTTTACAGGGGAATCAGCCCCAGCATTTT

J gene: TRBJ1-2
V gene: TRBV10-3
clone size: -
D gene: -
CDR3 protein: CAISRTGNYGYTF
CDR3 DNA: TGTGCCATCAGCCGGACGGGGAATTATGGCTACACCTTC

J gene: TRBJ1-2
V gene: TRBV7-6
clone size: -
D gene: -
CDR3 protein: CASSLDTNYGYTF
CDR3 DNA: TGTGCCAGCAGCTTAGACACTAACTATGGCTACACCTTC

J gene: TRBJ2-1
V gene: TRBV5-1
clone size: -
D gene: -
CDR3 protein: CASSDPSYGTKAHNEQFF
CDR3 DNA: TGCGCCAGCAGCGATCCCTCATACGGGACAAAGGCCCACAATGAGCAGTTCTTC

J gene: TRBJ2-2
V gene: TRBV7-2
clone size: -
D gene: TRBD1
CDR3 protein: CASPITGVRTGELFF
CDR3 DNA: TGTGCCAGCCCCATCACAGGGGTTCGCACCGGGGAGCTGTTTTTT

J gene: TRBJ2-1
V gene: TRBV11-2
clone size: -
D gene: TRBD1
CDR3 protein: CASSLGRDRGFF
CDR3 DNA: TGTGCCAGCAGCTTAGGCAGGGACAGGGGGTTCTTC

J gene: TRBJ1-2
V gene: TRBV15
clone size: -
D gene: TRBD1
CDR3 protein: CATSRLGQGVYGYTF
CDR3 DNA: TGTGCCACCAGCAGATTGGGACAGGGGGTCTATGGCTACACCTTC

J gene: TRBJ2-3
V gene: TRBV30
clone size: -
D gene: -
CDR3 protein: CAWEAGAPDTQYF
CDR3 DNA: TGTGCCTGGGAAGCAGGGGCTCCAGATACGCAGTATTTT

J gene: TRBJ1-5
V gene: TRBV27
clone size: -
D gene: TRBD1
CDR3 protein: CASSLEGAQSQPQHF
CDR3 DNA: TGTGCCAGCAGTTTAGAGGGGGCGCAGAGTCAGCCCCAGCATTTT

J gene: TRBJ2-3
V gene: TRBV7-3
clone size: -
D gene: TRBD2
CDR3 protein: CASSPLAGGTDTQYF
CDR3 DNA: TGTGCCAGCAGCCCCCTAGCGGGGGGCACAGATACGCAGTATTTT

J gene: TRBJ1-2
V gene: TRBV24-1
clone size: few
D gene: -
CDR3 protein: CATSDSRQSNYGYTF
CDR3 DNA: TGTGCCACCAGTGATTCGCGACAGTCTAACTATGGCTACACCTTC

J gene: TRBJ2-3
V gene: TRBV7-2
clone size: -
D gene: -
CDR3 protein: CASSPGDWGTDTQYF
CDR3 DNA: TGTGCCAGCAGCCCGGGAGATTGGGGCACAGATACGCAGTATTTT

J gene: TRBJ2-1
V gene: TRBV7-9
clone size: once
D gene: TRBD2
CDR3 protein: CASRQVAGYEQFF
CDR3 DNA: TGTGCCAGCAGACAAGTAGCGGGCTATGAGCAGTTCTTC

J gene: TRBJ2-3
V gene: TRBV7-9
clone size: -
D gene: TRBD2
CDR3 protein: CASSPSGTQYF
CDR3 DNA: TGTGCCAGCAGCCCTAGCGGAACGCAGTATTTT

J gene: TRBJ1-6
V gene: TRBV18
clone size: -
D gene: TRBD1
CDR3 protein: CASSPTGTGVNSPLHF
CDR3 DNA: TGTGCCAGCTCACCAACCGGGACAGGGGTAAATTCACCCCTCCACTTT

J gene: TRBJ2-7
V gene: TRBV10-3
clone size: once
D gene: TRBD2
CDR3 protein: CAISEYSGYSYEQYF
CDR3 DNA: TGTGCCATCAGTGAGTATAGCGGGTACTCCTACGAGCAGTACTTC

J gene: TRBJ2-2
V gene: TRBV24-1
clone size: -
D gene: -
CDR3 protein: CATDPGGTTGELFF
CDR3 DNA: TGTGCCACCGATCCAGGGGGGACCACCGGGGAGCTGTTTTTT

J gene: TRBJ1-6
V gene: TRBV19
clone size: -
D gene: TRBD1
CDR3 protein: CASSRSGTGYRNSPLHF
CDR3 DNA: TGTGCCAGTAGCAGATCCGGGACAGGGTATCGTAATTCACCCCTCCACTTT

J gene: TRBJ2-1
V gene: TRBV11-3
clone size: -
D gene: -
CDR3 protein: CASSSRNEQFF
CDR3 DNA: TGTGCCAGCAGCTCTAGAAATGAGCAGTTCTTC

J gene: TRBJ2-7
V gene: TRBV12-3/TRBV12-4
clone size: -
D gene: TRBD1
CDR3 protein: CASRSGQSYEQYF
CDR3 DNA: TGTGCCAGCAGGTCGGGACAGTCCTACGAGCAGTACTTC

J gene: TRBJ2-1
V gene: TRBV6-4
clone size: -
D gene: TRBD2
CDR3 protein: CASSVRAGGSSYNEQFF
CDR3 DNA: TGTGCCAGCAGTGTCAGAGCGGGAGGATCGTCCTACAATGAGCAGTTCTTC

J gene: TRBJ2-1
V gene: TRBV12-5
clone size: once
D gene: TRBD1
CDR3 protein: CASGFITGGRSSYNEQFF
CDR3 DNA: TGTGCTAGTGGTTTTATCACAGGGGGCAGGAGCTCCTACAATGAGCAGTTCTTC

J gene: TRBJ2-5
V gene: TRBV10-2
clone size: -
D gene: -
CDR3 protein: CASGFWGLEETQYF
CDR3 DNA: TGCGCCAGCGGCTTCTGGGGGCTGGAGGAGACCCAGTACTTC

J gene: TRBJ2-4
V gene: TRBV4-1
clone size: -
D gene: TRBD2
CDR3 protein: CASSFRGGLSKNIQYF
CDR3 DNA: TGCGCCAGCAGCTTTCGCGGGGGGCTTTCCAAAAACATTCAGTACTTC

J gene: TRBJ1-4
V gene: TRBV5-4
clone size: -
D gene: TRBD1
CDR3 protein: CASSLARGQGEKLFF
CDR3 DNA: TGTGCCAGCAGCCTCGCCAGGGGGCAGGGTGAAAAACTGTTTTTT

J gene: TRBJ2-1
V gene: TRBV7-9
clone size: -
D gene: TRBD2
CDR3 protein: CASSLALAGPSYNEQFF
CDR3 DNA: TGTGCCAGCAGCTTAGCTTTAGCGGGGCCCTCCTACAATGAGCAGTTCTTC

J gene: TRBJ2-2
V gene: TRBV7-3
clone size: -
D gene: -
CDR3 protein: CASRPEMNTGELFF
CDR3 DNA: TGTGCCAGCAGACCCGAGATGAACACCGGGGAGCTGTTTTTT

J gene: TRBJ2-2
V gene: TRBV5-1
clone size: -
D gene: -
CDR3 protein: CASSLTPAGNTGELFF
CDR3 DNA: TGCGCCAGCAGCTTGACTCCAGCAGGGAACACCGGGGAGCTGTTTTTT

J gene: TRBJ2-1
V gene: TRBV5-1
clone size: -
D gene: -
CDR3 protein: CASSLLGESYNEQFF
CDR3 DNA: TGCGCCAGCAGCCTGTTAGGGGAATCCTACAATGAGCAGTTCTTC

J gene: TRBJ1-2
V gene: TRBV3-1/TRBV3-2
clone size: -
D gene: TRBD1
CDR3 protein: CASSQEIRQGARMNYGYTF
CDR3 DNA: TGTGCCAGCAGCCAAGAAATTCGACAGGGAGCGCGAATGAACTATGGCTACACCTTC

J gene: TRBJ2-1
V gene: TRBV6-6
clone size: -
D gene: TRBD1
CDR3 protein: CASSYAGTGKESEQFF
CDR3 DNA: TGTGCCAGCAGTTACGCGGGGACAGGGAAGGAGAGTGAGCAGTTCTTC

J gene: TRBJ2-3
V gene: TRBV5-1
clone size: few
D gene: -
CDR3 protein: CASTSQGLQGRLADTQYF
CDR3 DNA: TGCGCCAGCACCAGCCAGGGACTACAGGGTCGGTTGGCAGATACGCAGTATTTT

J gene: TRBJ2-2
V gene: TRBV24-1
clone size: -
D gene: TRBD2
CDR3 protein: CATSVTSGNTGELFF
CDR3 DNA: TGTGCCACCAGTGTCACTAGCGGAAACACCGGGGAGCTGTTTTTT

J gene: TRBJ2-2
V gene: TRBV25-1
clone size: -
D gene: TRBD1
CDR3 protein: CASRGQGDTGELFF
CDR3 DNA: TGTGCCAGCCGAGGACAGGGCGACACCGGGGAGCTGTTTTTT

J gene: TRBJ2-7
V gene: TRBV7-2
clone size: once
D gene: TRBD2
CDR3 protein: CASSLIAGDTYEQYF
CDR3 DNA: TGTGCCAGCAGCTTAATAGCGGGGGATACCTACGAGCAGTACTTC

J gene: TRBJ1-6
V gene: TRBV5-6
clone size: -
D gene: -
CDR3 protein: CASSLGGFYNSPLHF
CDR3 DNA: TGTGCCAGCAGCTTGGGAGGGTTCTATAATTCACCCCTCCACTTT

J gene: TRBJ2-1
V gene: TRBV28
clone size: once
D gene: TRBD2
CDR3 protein: CASRPRQASFQLAGNEQFF
CDR3 DNA: TGTGCCAGCAGACCTCGACAGGCCTCCTTTCAACTAGCGGGTAATGAGCAGTTCTTC